This is a list of T cell receptor beta chains from one sample in a study of Ad26.COV2.S vaccination and SARS-CoV-2 variants. Produced via immunoSEQ multiplex PCR; TCRdb's table is partial and in-frame only. The table lists roughly 510,000 clones, roughly nine tenths of them singletons. Sequenced here: peripheral blood, sampled in a trial of Ad26.COV2.S vaccine versus placebo. The source of these receptors is a person between 18 and 59 years old who received the Ad26.COV2.S COVID-19 vaccine or a placebo. The CDR3 runs from the conserved cysteine through the conserved F or W. D genes are given only for firm matches. Rows give clone size only sometimes, using once, few, many, or a class for an expanded clone.

. TRBJ2-7 TRBV18 . TGTGCCAGCTCACCACCTCTGAGGAGCTCCTACGAGCAGTACTTC CASSPPLRSSYEQYF
. TRBJ2-7 TRBV19 . TGTGCCAGTAGTTCGCCGCAGGGACCCTACGAGCAGTACTTC CASSSPQGPYEQYF
. TRBJ2-7 TRBV6-5 . TGTGCCAGCAGCGCGACTTTCGGCGAGCAGTACTTC CASSATFGEQYF
. TRBJ2-7 TRBV3-1/TRBV3-2 . TGTGCCAGCAGCCCGACCCGGGACTTTACCTACGAGCAGTACTTC CASSPTRDFTYEQYF
many TRBJ2-7 TRBV10-3 . TGTGCCATCAGGGGACGTCTCTCCTACGAGCAGTACTTC CAIRGRLSYEQYF
. TRBJ2-2 TRBV4-2 TRBD1 TGTGCCAGCAGCACCCGGGACAGGCTAGACACCGGGGAGCTGTTTTTT CASSTRDRLDTGELFF
. TRBJ2-2 TRBV7-2 TRBD2 TGTGCCAGCAGCTCGGGGGTAGCGGGCAACCGCCTGAGAGGGCTGTTTTTT CASSSGVAGNRLRGLFF
. TRBJ1-5 TRBV27 . TGTGCCAGCAGTTCGGGGGGGGTGCGGCCCCAGCATTTT CASSSGGVRPQHF
. TRBJ2-2 TRBV15 . TGTGCCACCAGCATGTTGGCGGGGACAACCGGGGAGCTGTTTTTT CATSMLAGTTGELFF
few TRBJ2-1 TRBV3-1/TRBV3-2 . TGTGCCAGCGGGACGGGACTGGGGTTTTCGAAAAGCGAGCAGTTCTTC CASGTGLGFSKSEQFF
. TRBJ1-5 TRBV5-6 TRBD1 TGTGCCAGCAGCTTGAGGACAGGCCCTTGGCCCCAGCATTTT CASSLRTGPWPQHF
. TRBJ2-3 TRBV3-1/TRBV3-2 . TGTGCCAGCAGTAACCAGGGAGATACGCAGTATTTT CASSNQGDTQYF
once TRBJ1-5 TRBV6-5 . TGTGCCAGCAACGAGGCTGGTCAGCCCCAGCATTTT CASNEAGQPQHF
. TRBJ1-3 TRBV10-3 TRBD1 TGTGCCATCAGTGAGGACGACAGGGGAACCATATATTTT CAISEDDRGTIYF
. TRBJ2-7 TRBV7-9 TRBD1 TGTGCCAGCAGCCTGACCACAGGGGGCGGGAACGAGCAGTACTTC CASSLTTGGGNEQYF
. TRBJ2-7 TRBV9 TRBD2 TGTGCCAGCAGCCGGGGGGGCTACGAGCAGTACTTC CASSRGGYEQYF
. TRBJ2-7 TRBV19 TRBD2 TGTGCCAGTAGTGCGCGAAATAGCGGGAGAATCTACGAGCAGTACTTC CASSARNSGRIYEQYF
. TRBJ1-2 TRBV28 . TGTGCCACAGGGGATCCCTATGGCTACACCTTC CATGDPYGYTF
. TRBJ2-3 TRBV19 TRBD1 TGTGCCAGTAGTATAAGACAGGGCTTAGGCACAGATACGCAGTATTTT CASSIRQGLGTDTQYF
. TRBJ1-3 TRBV21-1 . TGTGCCAGCAGCAAAGAGATTCCGGGACGGAGCGCCTCTGGAAACACCATATATTTT CASSKEIPGRSASGNTIYF
. TRBJ2-5 TRBV6-5 . TGTGCCAGCAGAGCTTCGGGAGAAGAGACCCAGTACTTC CASRASGEETQYF
few TRBJ2-2 TRBV9 . TGTGCCAGCAGCGTAGAAGGGGGACCCAGGGGCGGGGAGCTGTTTTTT CASSVEGGPRGGELFF
. TRBJ1-1 TRBV6-5 . TGTGCCAGCAGTTTCCTCCAGGGGACCACTGAAGCTTTCTTT CASSFLQGTTEAFF
. TRBJ1-1 TRBV15 TRBD1 TGTGCCACCAGCAGACGGACAGGGATGAACACTGAAGCTTTCTTT CATSRRTGMNTEAFF
. TRBJ1-1 TRBV10-3 . TGTGCCATCAGTGTCAATCAGGGAGGCACTGAAGCTTTCTTT CAISVNQGGTEAFF
. TRBJ2-5 TRBV15 . TGTGCCACCAGCAGAGATCGGAAGGCTCAAGAGACCCAGTACTTC CATSRDRKAQETQYF
. TRBJ2-7 TRBV4-3 . TGCGCCAGCAGCCAAGAAATGGTTTCCTACGAGCAGTACTTC CASSQEMVSYEQYF